This T cell receptor (beta chain) was identified in a study of cytomegalovirus exposure and HLA in healthy donors. Study-wide findings and caveats: Specificity for CMV antigens was confirmed in vitro for a few of the CMV-associated chains. As was reported, the classifier diagnosed cytomegalovirus status with high specificity and sensitivity.

This clone was counted once. What it binds is not known. CDR1 MNHNS and CDR2 SASEGT come from the germline V gene. Trimming left V 4 bases short and J 4 bases short, with 10 bases between. CDR3 length equals 13 residues. Some clones are missing from TCRdb's copy, which holds only in-frame ones; the method was immunoSEQ multiplex PCR. Altogether 150,000 to 200,000 clones are present, 86% being singletons, with the ten largest covering less than 9.5%. The sample taken for sequencing was PBMCs. The TCR originated in a man younger than 45 in good health and CMV-seropositive. The chain couples TRBV6-1 to TRBJ1-1; D uncertain. The CDR3, as DNA: TGTGCCAGCAGTGTTGCTTGGGGCACTGAAGCTTTCTTT. Translated: CASSVAWGTEAFF.